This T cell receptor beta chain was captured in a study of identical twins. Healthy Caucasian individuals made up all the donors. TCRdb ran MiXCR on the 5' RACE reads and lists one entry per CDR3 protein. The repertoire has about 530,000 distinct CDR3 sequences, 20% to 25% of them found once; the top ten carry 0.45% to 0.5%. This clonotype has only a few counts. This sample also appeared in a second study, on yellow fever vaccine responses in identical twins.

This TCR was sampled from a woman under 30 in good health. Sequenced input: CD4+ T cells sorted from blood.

The CDR3 DNA reads TGTGCCAGCAGCCTGGGGGGGCGAACCGGGGAGCTGTTTTTT. Translated: CASSLGGRTGELFF. The chain employs TRBV28 and TRBJ2-2; D might be TRBD2 (7 bases). The CDR3 runs to 14 residues. Trimming stripped 6 bases from V and 5 bases from J, with 13 bases between. CDR1 is MDHEN and CDR2 is SYDVKM in the germline V gene.